Listed here are 17 T cell receptor beta chains from one sample, sequenced in a study of cytomegalovirus exposure and HLA in healthy donors. Primers for the PCR totalled 60 Vbeta and 13 Jbeta. Sequencing used immunoSEQ multiplex PCR; TCRdb keeps in-frame clones, though not all of them. The table records about 120,000 clones, about 86% of them present only once. The sequenced material came from PBMCs. These receptors were collected from a woman aged 40 to 55 in good health and CMV-seronegative.

The genes are TRBV7-2 and TRBJ1-2; D is possibly TRBD1 (5 bases). V lost 7 bases to trimming and J lost 4 bases, with 16 bases between them. CDR1 and CDR2 (germline): SGHTA, FQGNSA. The CDR3 is 14 residues long. The CDR3 DNA reads as TGTGCCAGCACCGAGAGACCGACAGCCTATGGCTACACCTTC. Translating it yields CASTERPTAYGYTF.

The rearrangement joins TRBV7-2 to TRBJ2-5, with TRBD2 matching over 14 bases. Trimming took 4 bases from V and 5 from J; bases not matched to a gene: 6. The CDR3 covers 16 residues. CDR1 and CDR2 (germline): SGHTA, FQGNSA. CDR3 loop: CASSSTSGGAFETQYF. Here the CDR3 DNA reads TGTGCCAGCAGCTCGACTAGCGGGGGGGCCTTCGAGACCCAGTACTTC.

This clone showed up just a few times. This chain links TRBV4-1 with TRBJ2-7, with TRBD2 as a possible D gene (7 bases). Trimming cost V 1 base and J 4 bases, with 20 bases left between them. The germline V gene encodes CDR1 MGHRA and CDR2 YSYEKL. The CDR3 runs to 17 residues. The CDR3 here is CASSQVGGGGLAYEQYF. The CDR3 nucleotides are TGCGCCAGCAGCCAAGTTGGGGGAGGGGGATTGGCGTACGAGCAGTACTTC.

The chain employs TRBV5-1 and TRBJ1-2; D ambiguous. Germline CDR1 is SGHRS and CDR2 is YFSETQ. The V end was cut by 0 bases, the J end by 6 bases, with 9 bases between. The CDR3 sequence is 13 residues long. For the CDR3, the DNA is TGCGCCAGCAGCTTGGTCGAGTTACATGGCTACACCTTC. Its translation is CASSLVELHGYTF. Full variable domain (remainder filled in from reference TRBV5-1 and TRBJ1-2): KAGVTQTPRYLIKTRGQQVTLSCSPISGHRSVSWYQQTPGQGLQFLFEYFSETQRNKGNFPGRFSGRQFSNSRSEMNVSTLELGDSALYLCASSLVELHGYTFGSGTRLTVV.

The chain joins TRBV18 to TRBJ2-2, with 8 bases matching TRBD2. In germline, CDR1 is KGHSH, CDR2 LQKENI. J was trimmed by 7 bases and V by 3 bases; bases with no gene match: 7. This CDR3 comprises 15 residues. The CDR3 protein is CASSPTSGTIGELFF. CDR3 nucleotides: TGTGCCAGCTCACCTACTAGCGGTACTATCGGGGAGCTGTTTTTT.

Of note for this clone: Within the sample, other DNA sequences also encode this same CDR3. The V and J genes are TRBV2 and TRBJ1-1; D may be TRBD1 (6 bases). CDR1 and CDR2 from the germline V gene are SNHLY and FYNNEI. The CDR3 has 15 residues. V lost 4 bases, J lost 7 bases, and 19 bases lay in between. The DNA of the CDR3 is TGTGCCAGCAGTGCAATACAGGGTCGAGGCAGTGAAGCTTTCTTT. This sequence encodes CASSAIQGRGSEAFF.

The chain combines TRBV27 with TRBJ1-2; 12 bases match TRBD1. CDR1 and CDR2 (germline): MNHEY, SMNVEV (reference sequence). J lost 4 bases, V lost 5 bases, and 5 bases had no gene match. The CDR3 has 15 amino acids. The chain's CDR3 is CASSPGTGGFYGYTF. The CDR3 nucleotides are TGTGCCAGCAGTCCGGGGACAGGGGGCTTCTATGGCTACACCTTC.

This CDR3 is CASSFSQGSYEQYF. The CDR3 DNA reads as TGTGCCAGCAGCTTTTCGCAGGGGTCCTACGAGCAGTACTTC. The V and J genes are TRBV7-2 and TRBJ2-5; TRBD1 might be the D (6 bases). The J call may be in error: the DNA end matches TRBJ2-7 better. CDR3 size: 14 residues. The germline CDR1 and CDR2 sequences are SGHTA and FQGNSA.

This chain links TRBV4-1 with TRBJ1-3; 9 nucleotides match TRBD1. V dropped 0 bases and J dropped 5; count of bases not matched to a gene: 11. The CDR3 is made up of 18 amino acids. Per germline, CDR1 MGHRA and CDR2 YSYEKL. The CDR3 DNA reads as TGCGCCAGCAGCCAAGATAAAGCGCCGGGACAGGGTCGAAACACCATATATTTT. This encodes CASSQDKAPGQGRNTIYF.

In DNA, the CDR3 is TGTGCCAGCAGTGAAGGACCAGGCACCTACGAGCAGTACTTC. It specifies CASSEGPGTYEQYF. The chain joins TRBV6-1 to TRBJ2-7; no clear D gene. Looked up from germline, CDR1 is MNHNS and CDR2 is SASEGT. V shed 1 base and J shed 2 bases, with 9 bases lying between them. CDR3 length equals 14 residues.

The V and J genes are TRBV5-4 and TRBJ2-5; weak D call: TRBD2 (5 bases). This CDR3 is 15 amino acids long. Germline V CDR1 and CDR2: SGHNT, YYREEE (reference sequence). Trimming shortened V by 4 bases and J by 2 bases, and 15 bases separated the two germline ends. The CDR3 loop reads CASSTGLIRQETQYF. CDR3 sequence (DNA): TGTGCCAGCAGCACTGGACTGATCAGACAAGAGACCCAGTACTTC. Full variable domain (missing parts from reference TRBV5-4 and TRBJ2-5): ETGVTQSPTHLIKTRGQQVTLRCSSQSGHNTVSWYQQALGQGPQFIFQYYREEENGRGNFPPRFSGLQFPNYSSELNVNALELDDSALYLCASSTGLIRQETQYFGPGTRLLVL.

This chain connects TRBV30 to TRBJ1-2; 8 positions match TRBD1. This CDR3 is 12 amino acids long. Germline lookup yields CDR1 GTSNPN and CDR2 SVGIG (reference sequence). V was clipped by 5 bases and J by 7 bases; unmatched bases: 6. The CDR3 DNA sequence: TGTGCCTGGGGGGACAGGAGTCTTGGCTACACCTTC. It specifies CAWGDRSLGYTF.

The rearrangement uses TRBV11-1 and TRBJ1-6, with TRBD1 as a possible D gene (6 bases). The CDR3 is made up of 15 amino acids. V lost 5 bases to trimming and J lost 6 bases, with 14 bases between them. Germline CDR1 and CDR2: SGHAT and FQDESV (reference sequence). CDR3 residues: CASSARDKGNSPLHF. The CDR3 DNA reads as TGTGCCAGCAGCGCCCGGGACAAGGGTAATTCACCCCTCCACTTT.

This clone appeared a few times. V is TRBV6-5 and J is TRBJ2-7; no definite D call. The CDR3 runs to 15 residues. The germline V and J ends were trimmed by 7 bases and 0 bases, with 16 bases remaining between them. Per germline, CDR1 MNHEY and CDR2 SVGAGI. CDR3 sequence: CASTLSPLSSYEQYF. The CDR3 region has the DNA TGTGCCAGCACCTTGTCGCCCCTGAGCTCCTACGAGCAGTACTTC.

This clone was recorded only once. CDR3 in amino acids: CASSLSEGYGYTF. The CDR3 coding sequence is TGTGCCAGCAGCTTGAGTGAGGGCTATGGCTACACCTTC. The chain couples TRBV7-6 to TRBJ1-2; D is ambiguous. CDR1 SGHVS and CDR2 FNYEAQ come from the germline V gene. Trimming removed 3 bases at V and 4 bases at J, with 9 bases between. The CDR3 spans 13 residues.

The genes are TRBV23-1 and TRBJ1-5; a weak D match, TRBD1 (6 bases). TRBV23-1 is filed as an ORF, its function uncertain. The CDR3 has 15 amino acids. V was pared by 9 bases and J by 11 bases, with 26 bases between. CDR3 sequence: CARDSPGGKRGTQHF. The CDR3 DNA reads as TGCGCCAGGGACAGTCCGGGGGGTAAAAGGGGGACCCAGCATTTT.

This clone was counted once. The chain joins TRBV6-7 to TRBJ2-1, with 14 bases fitting TRBD2. TRBV6-7 is designated an ORF whose function remains uncertain. The CDR3 has 15 residues. Trimming cost V 11 bases and J 7 bases; bases outside gene matches: 10. Here the CDR3 reads CAGRLAGGPSNEQFF. The CDR3, as DNA: TGTGCCGGCCGACTAGCGGGAGGGCCGTCTAATGAGCAGTTCTTC.